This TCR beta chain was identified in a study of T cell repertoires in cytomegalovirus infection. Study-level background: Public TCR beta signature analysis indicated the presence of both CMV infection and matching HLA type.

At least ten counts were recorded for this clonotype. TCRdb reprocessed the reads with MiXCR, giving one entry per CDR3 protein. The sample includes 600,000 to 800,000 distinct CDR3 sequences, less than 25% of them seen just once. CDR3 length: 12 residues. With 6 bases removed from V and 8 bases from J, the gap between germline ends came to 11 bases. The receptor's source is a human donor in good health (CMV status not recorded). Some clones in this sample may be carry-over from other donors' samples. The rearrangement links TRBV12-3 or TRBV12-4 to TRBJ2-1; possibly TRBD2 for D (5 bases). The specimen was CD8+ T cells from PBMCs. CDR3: CASSRFGDEQFF. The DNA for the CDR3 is TGTGCCAGCAGCCGCTTCGGGGATGAGCAGTTCTTC.